These 27 T cell receptor beta chains were all obtained from the same sample, sequenced in a study of T cells in Graves' hyperthyroidism and ophthalmopathy. RNA transcripts gave rise to amplified TCR beta CDR3 regions. When the TCR CDR3 underwent first-round RT-PCR, the HTBI primer set was used. TCRdb processed the multiplex PCR reads anew with MiXCR; each CDR3 protein has one entry. The sample includes about 350,000 distinct CDR3 sequences, about 13% of them seen just once. The sequenced sample consisted of blood. Receptor source: a woman aged 35 to 49 with Graves' ophthalmopathy.

This clonotype was found many times. This sequence joins TRBV7-9 and TRBJ1-2; no firm D call. The V and J ends lost 2 bases and 3 bases respectively, with 7 bases between them. Germline CDR1 and CDR2: SEHNR and FQNEAQ (reference sequence). This CDR3 has 13 residues. The CDR3 DNA is TGTGCCAGCAGCTTAACGGCTGACTATGGCTACACCTTC. Translation gives CASSLTADYGYTF.

The chain has TRBV29-1 and TRBJ2-7; TRBD1 is a possible D gene (5 bases). Trimming shortened V by 1 base and J by 3 bases, and 10 bases separated the two germline ends. CDR1 SQVTM and CDR2 ANQGSEA come from the germline V gene. The CDR3 spans 13 residues. CDR3 bases: TGCAGCGTTGAAGTATCGACAGACTACGAGCAGTACTTC. It is translated as CSVEVSTDYEQYF.

This clonotype has ten or more counts. At one end, the junction sequence differs from germline, possibly due to a read error. V usage is TRBV12-3 or TRBV12-4 and J usage is TRBJ1-1, with a possible D match to TRBD1 (5 bases). This CDR3 has 14 residues. CDR3 in amino acids: CATSSQGVVTEAFF. The CDR3 DNA reads TGTGCCACCAGTTCCCAAGGGGTTGTTACTGAAGCTTTCTTT.

There are many counts of this clonotype. V is TRBV20-1 and J is TRBJ2-3; TRBD2 matches 12 bases. The CDR3 contains 17 residues. Germline CDR1 and CDR2: DFQATT and SNEGSKA (reference sequence). Trimming removed 5 bases from V and 1 base from J; junction bases left unmatched: 10. CDR3 coding DNA: TGCAGTGCTTTGAGGCCTAGCGGGGGGGCCGGCACAGATACGCAGTATTTT. Amino acids: CSALRPSGGAGTDTQYF.

In this sample, this clonotype turned up many times. The chain joins TRBV5-6 to TRBJ2-3; perhaps D is TRBD1 or TRBD2 (6 bases each). The CDR3 spans 16 residues. Trimming cost V 6 bases and J 2 bases, with 19 bases left between them. Germline V gene sequence: CDR1 SGHDT, CDR2 YYEEEE. CDR3 protein: CASNSYRGPDTDTQYF. In DNA form, the CDR3 reads TGTGCCAGCAACTCCTACCGGGGGCCAGACACAGATACGCAGTATTTT.

This clonotype was counted many times. This rearrangement joins TRBV3-1 to TRBJ2-7; tentatively, D is TRBD1 (6 bases). CDR3 length: 13 amino acids. Germline V gives CDR1 LGHDT, CDR2 YNNKEL (reference sequence). V lost 4 bases to trimming and J lost 5 bases, with 12 bases between them. CDR3 protein: CASSPGTRNEQYF. The CDR3 DNA is TGTGCCAGCAGCCCCGGGACACGCAACGAGCAGTACTTC.

This clonotype was recorded many times. This chain uses TRBV11-2 with TRBJ2-2; TRBD2 matches at 8 bases. Trimming removed 7 bases from V and 4 bases from J; junction bases left unmatched: 8. This CDR3 comprises 15 residues. Germline V lookup: CDR1 SGHAT, CDR2 FQNNGV. The CDR3 nucleotides read TGTGCCAGCACCCGAGCGGGAGTTACCACCGGGGAGCTGTTTTTT. Amino acid sequence: CASTRAGVTTGELFF. Together with reference TRBV11-2 and TRBJ2-2, the CDR3 gives the full variable domain: EAGVAQSPRYKIIEKRQSVAFWCNPISGHATLYWYQQILGQGPKLLIQFQNNGVVDDSQLPKDRFSAERLKGVDSTLKIQPAKLEDSAVYLCASTRAGVTTGELFFGEGSRLTVL.

The V and J genes are TRBV2 and TRBJ2-5; 8 bases align to TRBD1. CDR3 length equals 13 residues. Germline V lookup: CDR1 SNHLY, CDR2 FYNNEI. The V gene end was trimmed by 4 bases and the J gene end by 4 bases; junction bases not matched to a gene: 2. The CDR3: CASSGDRGETQYF. Here the CDR3 DNA reads TGTGCCAGCAGTGGAGACAGGGGAGAGACCCAGTACTTC.

This clonotype appeared many times. The chain recombines TRBV6-1 with TRBJ1-1; a possible D gene is TRBD1 (5 bases). V was shortened by 1 base and J by 3 bases, with 9 bases between the two germline ends. The CDR3 totals 14 residues. Germline V lookup: CDR1 MNHNS, CDR2 SASEGT. CDR3 nucleotides: TGTGCCAGCAGTGAAGAACCGGGGGACACTGAAGCTTTCTTT. Protein: CASSEEPGDTEAFF.

There are a few counts of this clonotype. The gene calls are TRBV19 and TRBJ2-7; D is ambiguous. V shed 5 bases and J shed 3 bases, with 20 bases lying between them. This CDR3 has 16 residues. The germline CDR1 and CDR2 sequences are LNHDA and SQIVND (reference sequence). The chain's CDR3 is CASSVGPQKSSYEQYF. The CDR3 bases are TGTGCCAGTAGTGTCGGTCCGCAGAAAAGCAGCTACGAGCAGTACTTC.

The sample holds a few counts of this clonotype. The gene calls are TRBV19 and TRBJ2-5; a weak D match, TRBD2 (5 bases). CDR3 length: 14 residues. Germline V lookup: CDR1 LNHDA, CDR2 SQIVND (reference sequence). V was trimmed by 4 bases and J by 0 bases, leaving 9 bases between them. CDR3 sequence reads: CASSKGANQETQYF. As DNA, the CDR3 is TGTGCCAGTAGTAAGGGAGCGAACCAAGAGACCCAGTACTTC. Based on the CDR3 plus reference TRBV19 and TRBJ2-5, the full variable domain is DGGITQSPKYLFRKEGQNVTLSCEQNLNHDAMYWYRQDPGQGLRLIYYSQIVNDFQKGDIAEGYSVSREKKESFPLTVTSAQKNPTAFYLCASSKGANQETQYFGPGTRLLVL.

The chain is built from TRBV15 and TRBJ2-3, with 14 bases fitting TRBD2. V lost 3 bases and J lost 4; bases outside the gene matches: 9. Germline V gene lookup returns CDR1 LNHNV and CDR2 YYDKDF (reference sequence). The CDR3 has 18 amino acids. The CDR3 protein is CATSSLGLAGGFADTQYF. As DNA, the CDR3 is TGTGCCACCAGCAGCCTCGGACTAGCGGGAGGTTTCGCAGATACGCAGTATTTT.

V is TRBV11-2 and J is TRBJ2-3, with 16 bases identical to TRBD2. V was pared by 0 bases and J by 5 bases, with 2 bases of the junction left unmatched. This CDR3 has 17 amino acids. Germline-derived CDR1 and CDR2 are SGHAT and FQNNGV. CDR3 sequence: CASSLEGTSGGGDTQYF. In DNA, the CDR3 is TGTGCCAGCAGCTTAGAGGGGACTAGCGGGGGGGGAGATACGCAGTATTTT. Based on the CDR3 plus reference TRBV11-2 and TRBJ2-3, the full variable domain is EAGVAQSPRYKIIEKRQSVAFWCNPISGHATLYWYQQILGQGPKLLIQFQNNGVVDDSQLPKDRFSAERLKGVDSTLKIQPAKLEDSAVYLCASSLEGTSGGGDTQYFGPGTRLTVL.

This clonotype showed up just a few times. This chain uses TRBV6-5 with TRBJ2-6; D remains unclear. Germline V lookup: CDR1 MNHEY, CDR2 SVGAGI. The CDR3 is 19 amino acids. With 4 bases removed from V and 0 bases from J, the gap between germline ends came to 19 bases. The CDR3: CASSWNLRGRTSGANVLTF. CDR3 nucleotides: TGTGCCAGCAGTTGGAACCTTAGAGGACGGACCTCTGGGGCCAACGTCCTGACTTTC.

There are a few counts of this clonotype. The rearrangement links TRBV7-9 to TRBJ1-6; no firm D call. CDR1 is SEHNR, CDR2 FQNEAQ, per germline (reference sequence). V gave up 6 bases and J gave up 8 bases, with 8 bases separating them. CDR3 length: 12 amino acids. The CDR3, as DNA: TGTGCCAGCAGATGGGCCGATTCACCCCTCCACTTT. Protein product: CASRWADSPLHF.

The chain recombines TRBV20-1 with TRBJ2-7; D call uncertain. The CDR3 length is 12 residues. Germline CDR1 reads DFQATT; CDR2 reads SNEGSKA (reference sequence). V shed 5 bases and J shed 0 bases, with 8 bases lying between them. The CDR3: CSAPQSSYEQYF. CDR3 nucleotide sequence: TGCAGTGCTCCCCAGAGCTCCTACGAGCAGTACTTC.

J is TRBJ2-5 and V is TRBV15; 8 positions agree with TRBD1. The V gene's germline CDR1 is LNHNV and CDR2 YYDKDF (reference sequence). Unmatched junction bases numbered 5, after V lost 3 bases and J lost 5 bases. The length of the CDR3 is 14 residues. CDR3 coding DNA: TGTGCCACCAGCAGGGACAGGGTCATGGAGACCCAGTACTTC. Protein product: CATSRDRVMETQYF.

The chain combines TRBV12-3 or TRBV12-4 with TRBJ1-6; possibly TRBD1 for D (6 bases). V was shortened by 6 bases and J by 9 bases, with 15 bases between the two germline ends. CDR3 size: 14 residues. This CDR3 is CASSRDNVGSPLHF. The DNA of the CDR3 is TGTGCCAGCAGCCGGGACAATGTGGGTTCACCCCTCCACTTT.

This clonotype was counted between two and nine times. The chain is built from TRBV20-1 and TRBJ2-5; 8 bases align to TRBD2. Germline trimming cut 4 bases from V and 2 bases from J; bases unmatched to any gene: 12. Germline V gene data show CDR1 as DFQATT and CDR2 as SNEGSKA (reference sequence). The CDR3 totals 16 residues. CDR3 bases: TGCAGTGCTATAAAAGCGGGCGGGGGGCTACAAGAGACCCAGTACTTC. This sequence encodes CSAIKAGGGLQETQYF.

There are many counts of this clonotype. The chain carries TRBV12-3 or TRBV12-4 and TRBJ1-2; a possible D gene is TRBD1 (6 bases). V gave up 5 bases and J gave up 10 bases, with 11 bases separating them. CDR3 length: 11 amino acids. The CDR3 loop is CASSPGADYTF. CDR3 DNA: TGTGCCAGCAGTCCAGGGGCGGACTACACCTTC.

This clonotype came up many times. CDR3 in amino acids: CASSLEGALTEAFF. The CDR3 DNA sequence: TGTGCCAGCAGTTTGGAGGGGGCTTTAACTGAAGCTTTCTTT. V usage is TRBV12-3 or TRBV12-4 and J usage is TRBJ1-1; 7 positions match TRBD1. The junction had 6 bases not matched to a gene; V was cut back by 3 bases and J by 5 bases. The CDR3 is made up of 14 amino acids.

V and J are TRBV11-2 and TRBJ2-1, with D possibly being TRBD2 (6 bases). Germline assignment: CDR1 SGHAT and CDR2 FQNNGV. This CDR3 comprises 16 residues. The V end lost 4 bases, the J end lost 4 bases, and 17 bases lay between the germline ends. CDR3 nucleotide sequence: TGTGCCAGCAGCTGGATTTGGAGGGCGGGTTACAATGAGCAGTTCTTC. Its translation: CASSWIWRAGYNEQFF.

This clonotype was detected many times. The chain carries TRBV6-2 or TRBV6-3 and TRBJ1-1; no definite D call. V was cut by 1 base and J by 4 bases, with 10 bases left in between. Per the germline V gene, CDR1 is MNHEY and CDR2 is SVGEGT. CDR3 length equals 14 residues. CDR3 region: CASSYFVGSTEAFF. The DNA of the CDR3 is TGTGCCAGCAGTTACTTCGTGGGAAGCACTGAAGCTTTCTTT.

The table lists this clonotype with many counts. The chain recombines TRBV6-1 with TRBJ1-3; D perhaps matches TRBD1 (6 bases). Trimming stripped 5 bases from V and 6 bases from J, with 14 bases between. The CDR3 contains 14 residues. Per the germline V gene, CDR1 is MNHNS and CDR2 is SASEGT. CDR3 coding DNA: TGTGCCAGCAGTCCGGGGACATCCGCAAACACCATATATTTT. Protein: CASSPGTSANTIYF.

This clonotype showed up just a few times. The rearrangement joins TRBV4-1 to TRBJ1-1, with unresolved D. The V gene lost 1 base and the J gene lost 4 bases, with 13 bases spanning the gap. The CDR3 loop spans 15 amino acids. CDR1 and CDR2 (germline): MGHRA, YSYEKL. The CDR3 loop is CASSQAGGRVTEAFF. The DNA for the CDR3 is TGCGCCAGCAGCCAAGCAGGAGGCAGAGTCACTGAAGCTTTCTTT.

V and J are TRBV20-1 and TRBJ2-7; 15 bases are shared with TRBD2. The CDR3 length is 17 residues. The trim removed 1 base at V and 3 bases at J, leaving 7 bases unmatched. Looked up from germline, CDR1 is DFQATT and CDR2 is SNEGSKA (reference sequence). The CDR3 region has the DNA TGCAGTGCTAGAGTCAGGGGGACTAGCGGGGGGTTCTACGAGCAGTACTTC. The encoded protein is CSARVRGTSGGFYEQYF.

The rearrangement joins TRBV6-1 to TRBJ1-1, with a possible D match to TRBD1 (5 bases). Germline CDR1 and CDR2: MNHNS and SASEGT. The CDR3 covers 14 residues. Trimming pared 7 bases from V and 1 base from J, leaving 13 bases between. The CDR3 nucleotides read TGTGCCAGCATCCCGGGGGTCTCGAACACTGAAGCTTTCTTT. This encodes CASIPGVSNTEAFF.